This TCR beta chain emerged from a study of T cell responses to AZD1222 COVID-19 vaccine. Overall study: Second-dose timings of about 4 or about 12 weeks were pooled. Broader study findings: No day 14 peak samples; only post-peak repertoires were characterized. Targeting of unmutated variant regions was reportedly seen in nearly half of spike-specific TCRs.

Concerning this clone itself: The antigen is unknown.

V lost 6 bases, J lost 5 bases, and 3 bases stayed unmatched. The CDR3 extends over 14 amino acids. Germline V gene lookup returns CDR1 LNHDA and CDR2 SQIVND (reference sequence). Sequencing used immunoSEQ multiplex PCR; TCRdb keeps in-frame clones, though not all of them. The repertoire holds roughly 130,000 clones, with around 94% as singletons. This chain connects TRBV19 to TRBJ1-4; 10 nucleotides line up with TRBD1. The TCR was taken from an adult in good health. Sequenced material: peripheral blood, taken on day 0 of AZD1222 vaccination. CDR3 in amino acids: CASRRDRGNEKLFF. The CDR3 DNA sequence: TGTGCCAGTAGGAGGGACAGGGGCAATGAAAAACTGTTTTTT.